The clone carrying this T cell receptor beta chain was recorded a few times. The antigen is not known. Donors contributed one heparinised blood draw apiece, averaging about 110 mL. V was pared by 0 bases and J by 3 bases, with 9 bases between. Germline lookup yields CDR1 GTSNPN and CDR2 SVGIG (reference sequence). The CDR3 has 14 residues. The authors reverse transcribed all of the isolated RNA, so sequencing captured expressed TCRB transcripts. Data came from immunoSEQ multiplex PCR; TCRdb stores just in-frame clones and leaves some out. This table holds 500,000 to 800,000 clones, 9.5% to 15% found once. The data derive from a study of beta chain features in type 1 diabetes. Study-level points and caveats: There was a moderate but significant shortening of TCRB CDR3s in all four CD4+ subsets of Type 1 diabetes patients.

The V gene is TRBV30, the J gene TRBJ1-5; no reliable D call. Input material: naive CD4+ T cells from blood. This TCR was sampled from a man aged 25-45 years with type 1 diabetes. DNA for the CDR3: TGTGCCTGGAGTGTAGCTCAGACCAATCAGCCCCAGCATTTT. It yields the protein CAWSVAQTNQPQHF.